This T cell receptor (beta chain) stems from a study of Tregs in tolerant kidney transplant recipients. Notes on the study in general: Validation in larger populations is needed because few patients were studied. Activated donor B cell expansion appeared to reveal the most relevant donor-specific TCRbeta repertoire. No direct test of biological reproducibility was done here.

The data were produced by immunoSEQ multiplex PCR, yet TCRdb's version contains in-frame clones alone and is incomplete. The sample records roughly 120,000 clones, roughly 93% being singletons. Thawed PBMCs were FACS-sorted into unstimulated CD4+CD25+CD127- regulatory T cells, CD4+CD25- non-regulatory cells, CD4 and CD8 cells. CDR1 and CDR2 (germline): SGHTA, FQGNSA. Trimming took 1 base from V and 0 from J; bases not matched to a gene: 3. The CDR3 is 15 residues long. With regard to this clone: The antigen is unknown.

The chain uses TRBV7-2 and TRBJ2-7; 7 bases align to TRBD2. The sequence was obtained from a human donor in good health. The material sequenced was CD4+ T cells from blood. CDR3 in amino acids: CASSLVGGSSYEQYF. CDR3 nucleotides: TGTGCCAGCAGCTTAGTTGGCGGGAGCTCCTACGAGCAGTACTTC.